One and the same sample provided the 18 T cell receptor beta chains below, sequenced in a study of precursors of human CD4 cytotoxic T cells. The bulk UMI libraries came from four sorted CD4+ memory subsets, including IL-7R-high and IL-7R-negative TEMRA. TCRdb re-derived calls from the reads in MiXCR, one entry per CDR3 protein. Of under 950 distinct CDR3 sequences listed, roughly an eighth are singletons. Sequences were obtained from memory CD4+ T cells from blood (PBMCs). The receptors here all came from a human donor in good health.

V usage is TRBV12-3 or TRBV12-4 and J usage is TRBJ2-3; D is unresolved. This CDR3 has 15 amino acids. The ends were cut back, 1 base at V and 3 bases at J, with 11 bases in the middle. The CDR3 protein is CASSLGGIGTDTQYF. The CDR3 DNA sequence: TGTGCCAGCAGTTTAGGGGGAATCGGTACAGATACGCAGTATTTT.

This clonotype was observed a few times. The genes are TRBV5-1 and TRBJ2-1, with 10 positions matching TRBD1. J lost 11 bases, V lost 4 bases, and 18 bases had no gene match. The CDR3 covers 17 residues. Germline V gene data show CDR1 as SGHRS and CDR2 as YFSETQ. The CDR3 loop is CASSEEATGGRRIQQFF. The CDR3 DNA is TGCGCCAGCAGCGAGGAGGCGACAGGGGGCAGGCGGATACAGCAGTTCTTC.

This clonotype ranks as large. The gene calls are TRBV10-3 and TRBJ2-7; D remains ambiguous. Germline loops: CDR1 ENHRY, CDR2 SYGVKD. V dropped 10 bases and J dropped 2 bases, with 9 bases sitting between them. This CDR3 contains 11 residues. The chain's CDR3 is CATSGTYEQYF. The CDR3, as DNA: TGTGCCACCTCAGGCACCTACGAGCAGTACTTC.

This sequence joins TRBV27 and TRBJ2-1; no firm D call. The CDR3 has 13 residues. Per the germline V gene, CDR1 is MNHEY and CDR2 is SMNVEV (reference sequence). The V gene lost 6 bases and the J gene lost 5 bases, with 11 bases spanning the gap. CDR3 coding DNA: TGTGCCAGCAGGTTGAACAGACACAATGAGCAGTTCTTC. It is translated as CASRLNRHNEQFF.

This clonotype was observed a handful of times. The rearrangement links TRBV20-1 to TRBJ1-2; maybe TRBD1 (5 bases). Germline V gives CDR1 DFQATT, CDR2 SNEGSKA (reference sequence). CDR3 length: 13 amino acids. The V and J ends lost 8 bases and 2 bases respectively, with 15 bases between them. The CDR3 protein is CSTRQGPNYGYTF. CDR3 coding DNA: TGCAGTACGCGGCAGGGCCCAAACTATGGCTACACCTTC.

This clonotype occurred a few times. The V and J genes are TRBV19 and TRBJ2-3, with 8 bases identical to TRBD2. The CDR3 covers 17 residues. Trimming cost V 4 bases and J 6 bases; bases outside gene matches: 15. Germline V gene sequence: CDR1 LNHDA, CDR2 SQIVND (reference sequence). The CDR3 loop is CASSTSGQVFLVDTQYF. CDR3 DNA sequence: TGTGCCAGTAGTACTAGCGGGCAGGTTTTTCTCGTGGATACGCAGTATTTT. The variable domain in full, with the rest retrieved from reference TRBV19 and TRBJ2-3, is DGGITQSPKYLFRKEGQNVTLSCEQNLNHDAMYWYRQDPGQGLRLIYYSQIVNDFQKGDIAEGYSVSREKKESFPLTVTSAQKNPTAFYLCASSTSGQVFLVDTQYFGPGTRLTVL.

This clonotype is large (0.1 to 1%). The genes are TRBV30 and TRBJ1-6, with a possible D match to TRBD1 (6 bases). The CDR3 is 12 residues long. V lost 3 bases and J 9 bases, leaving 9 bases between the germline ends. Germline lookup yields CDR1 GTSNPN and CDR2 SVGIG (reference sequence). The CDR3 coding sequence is TGTGCCTGGAGCCAGGGGCGTTCACCCCTCCACTTT. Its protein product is CAWSQGRSPLHF. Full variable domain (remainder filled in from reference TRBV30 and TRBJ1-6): SQTIHQWPATLVQPVGSPLSLECTVEGTSNPNLYWYRQAAGRGLQLLFYSVGIGQISSEVPQNLSASRPQDRQFILSSKKLLLSDSGFYLCAWSQGRSPLHFGNGTRLTVT.

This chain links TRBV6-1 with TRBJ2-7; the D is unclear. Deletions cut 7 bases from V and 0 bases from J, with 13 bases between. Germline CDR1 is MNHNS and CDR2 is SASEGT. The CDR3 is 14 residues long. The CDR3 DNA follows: TGTGCCAGCACTATAAAGATCGTCTCCTACGAGCAGTACTTC. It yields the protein CASTIKIVSYEQYF.

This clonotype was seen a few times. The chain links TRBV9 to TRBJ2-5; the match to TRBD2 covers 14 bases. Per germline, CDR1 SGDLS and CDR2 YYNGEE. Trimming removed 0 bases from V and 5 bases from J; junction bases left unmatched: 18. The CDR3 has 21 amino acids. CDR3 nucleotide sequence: TGTGCCAGCAGCGTAGGACTTCTCCGACTAGCGGGAGGGCCTGGTCTTGAGACCCAGTACTTC. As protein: CASSVGLLRLAGGPGLETQYF.

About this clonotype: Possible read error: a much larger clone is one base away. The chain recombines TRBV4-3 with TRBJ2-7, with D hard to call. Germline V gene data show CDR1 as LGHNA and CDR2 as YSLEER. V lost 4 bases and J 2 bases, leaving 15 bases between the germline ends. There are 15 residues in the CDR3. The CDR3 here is CASSRDLQYTYEQYF. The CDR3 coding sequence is TGCGCCAGCAGCCGAGATCTGCAGTATACCTACGAGCAGTACTTC.

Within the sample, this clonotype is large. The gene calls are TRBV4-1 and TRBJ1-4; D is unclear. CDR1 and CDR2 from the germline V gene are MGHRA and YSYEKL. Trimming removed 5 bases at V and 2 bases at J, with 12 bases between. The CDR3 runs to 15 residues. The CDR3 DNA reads TGCGCCAGCAGCTTCGAGCCGAACACTAATGAAAAACTGTTTTTT. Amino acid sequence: CASSFEPNTNEKLFF.

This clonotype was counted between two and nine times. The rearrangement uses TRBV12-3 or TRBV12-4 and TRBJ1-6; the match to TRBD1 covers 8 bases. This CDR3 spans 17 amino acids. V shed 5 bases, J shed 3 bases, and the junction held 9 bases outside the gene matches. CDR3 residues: CASSPGTGRNYNSPLHF. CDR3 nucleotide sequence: TGTGCCAGCAGTCCCGGGACAGGAAGAAACTATAATTCACCCCTCCACTTT.

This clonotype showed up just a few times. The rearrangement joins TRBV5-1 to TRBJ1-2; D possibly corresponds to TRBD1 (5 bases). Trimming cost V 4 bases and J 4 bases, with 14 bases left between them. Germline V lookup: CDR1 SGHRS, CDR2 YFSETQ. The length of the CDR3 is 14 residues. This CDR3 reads CASSPLTVSYGYTF. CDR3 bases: TGCGCCAGCAGCCCTCTGACAGTCTCCTATGGCTACACCTTC.

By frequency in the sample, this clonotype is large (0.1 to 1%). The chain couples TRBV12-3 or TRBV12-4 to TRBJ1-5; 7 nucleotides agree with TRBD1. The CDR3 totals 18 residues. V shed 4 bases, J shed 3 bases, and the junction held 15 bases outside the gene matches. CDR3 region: CASSSRLIGTEHNQPQHF. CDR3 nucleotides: TGTGCCAGCAGTTCCCGACTGATTGGGACAGAACACAATCAGCCCCAGCATTTT.

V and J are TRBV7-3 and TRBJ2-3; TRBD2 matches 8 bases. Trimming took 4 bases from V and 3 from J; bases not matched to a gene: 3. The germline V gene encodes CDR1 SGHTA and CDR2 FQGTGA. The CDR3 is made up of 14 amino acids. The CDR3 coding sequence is TGTGCCAGCAGCTCGGGACTAGGTACAGATACGCAGTATTTT. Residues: CASSSGLGTDTQYF. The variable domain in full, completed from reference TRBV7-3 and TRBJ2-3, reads GAGVSQTPSNKVTEKGKYVELRCDPISGHTALYWYRQSLGQGPEFLIYFQGTGAADDSGLPNDRFFAVRPEGSVSTLKIQRTERGDSAVYLCASSSGLGTDTQYFGPGTRLTVL.

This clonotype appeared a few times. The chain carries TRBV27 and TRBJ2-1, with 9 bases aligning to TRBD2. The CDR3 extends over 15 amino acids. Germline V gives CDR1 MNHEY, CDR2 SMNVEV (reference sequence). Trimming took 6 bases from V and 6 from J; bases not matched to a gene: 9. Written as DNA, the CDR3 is TGTGCCAGCAGCCTCGCTGAGACTAGCGGCAATGAGCAGTTCTTC. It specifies CASSLAETSGNEQFF.

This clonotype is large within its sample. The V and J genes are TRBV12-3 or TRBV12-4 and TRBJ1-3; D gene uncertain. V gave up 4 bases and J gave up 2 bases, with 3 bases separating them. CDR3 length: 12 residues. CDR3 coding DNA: TGTGCCAGCAGTTCTCCTGGAAACACCATATATTTT. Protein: CASSSPGNTIYF.

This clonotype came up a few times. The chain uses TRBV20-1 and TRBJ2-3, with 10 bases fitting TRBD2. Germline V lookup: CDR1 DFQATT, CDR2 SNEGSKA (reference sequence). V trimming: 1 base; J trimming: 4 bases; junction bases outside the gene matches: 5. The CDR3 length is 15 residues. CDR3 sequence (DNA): TGCAGTGCTAGAGGGAGCGGGGGGGTTTCAGATACGCAGTATTTT. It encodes CSARGSGGVSDTQYF.